This entry lists 24 T cell receptor beta chains sequenced from one sample in a study of T cells in Graves' hyperthyroidism and ophthalmopathy. Researchers took RNA transcripts and amplified the TCR beta CDR3 regions from them. Using the HTBI primer set, a first-round RT-PCR was run on the TCR CDR3. One entry per CDR3 protein, called by TCRdb with MiXCR from the multiplex PCR reads. The top ten hold 25% to 30% of the sample, which has about 96,000 distinct CDR3 sequences, over 50% seen once. Source material: blood. The receptors were sampled from a middle-aged woman with Graves' hyperthyroidism.

In its sample, this clonotype was seen many times. J is TRBJ1-2 and V is TRBV7-8, with 10 bases matching TRBD1. The trim removed 5 bases at V and 4 bases at J, leaving 13 bases unmatched. Per the germline V gene, CDR1 is SGHVS and CDR2 is FQNEAQ. CDR3 length: 17 amino acids. CDR3 nucleotides: TGTGCCAGCAGCGCGAGTTCTTGGGACAGGGGACGCTATGGCTACACCTTC. Protein: CASSASSWDRGRYGYTF.

There are many counts of this clonotype. V gene TRBV19 combines with J gene TRBJ2-3; D perhaps matches TRBD1 (6 bases). The V gene lost 4 bases and the J gene lost 0 bases, with 14 bases spanning the gap. Germline loops: CDR1 LNHDA, CDR2 SQIVND (reference sequence). The CDR3 is made up of 16 amino acids. CDR3 DNA sequence: TGTGCCAGTAGTACGGGAACAGGGATTAGCACAGATACGCAGTATTTT. Protein sequence: CASSTGTGISTDTQYF. The full variable domain, with the rest looked up from reference TRBV19 and TRBJ2-3, is DGGITQSPKYLFRKEGQNVTLSCEQNLNHDAMYWYRQDPGQGLRLIYYSQIVNDFQKGDIAEGYSVSREKKESFPLTVTSAQKNPTAFYLCASSTGTGISTDTQYFGPGTRLTVL.

This clonotype was counted a few times. The genes are TRBV7-9 and TRBJ1-2; TRBD1 might be the D (5 bases). Looked up from germline, CDR1 is SEHNR and CDR2 is FQNEAQ (reference sequence). This CDR3 has 15 residues. Trimming took 6 bases from V and 7 from J, leaving 21 bases between them. CDR3 sequence (DNA): TGTGCCAGCAGTTTAAGCCCCTTTGGGGACGGTGGCTACACCTTC. It is translated as CASSLSPFGDGGYTF.

This clonotype was counted at least ten times. This chain uses TRBV5-5 with TRBJ1-1; 8 bases fit TRBD1. V lost 4 bases to trimming and J lost 6 bases; unmatched junction nucleotides: 11. Germline CDR1 reads SGHKS; CDR2 reads YYEKEE (reference sequence). The CDR3 has 15 residues. This chain's CDR3 is CASSRPGQAWAEAFF. CDR3 nucleotide sequence: TGTGCCAGCAGCAGACCGGGACAGGCATGGGCTGAAGCTTTCTTT.

The V call is TRBV7-9, the J call TRBJ2-3, with D unclear. Trimming removed 1 base from V and 5 bases from J, with 7 bases in between. The CDR3 consists of 13 residues. Per germline, CDR1 SEHNR and CDR2 FQNEAQ (reference sequence). CDR3 sequence: CASSLGSQDTQYF. The CDR3 region has the DNA TGTGCCAGCAGCTTAGGTTCCCAAGATACGCAGTATTTT.

This clonotype rates as medium-sized (0.01 to 0.1%). This chain connects TRBV10-3 to TRBJ1-4, with D uncertain. CDR1 ENHRY and CDR2 SYGVKD come from the germline V gene. The CDR3 runs 14 residues. V shed 4 bases and J shed 3 bases, with 9 bases lying between them. The CDR3 DNA follows: TGTGCCATCAGTGGGACCTCTCCTAATGAAAAACTGTTTTTT. Its translation: CAISGTSPNEKLFF.

This clonotype was observed at least ten times. The chain links TRBV12-3 or TRBV12-4 to TRBJ1-1, with D possibly being TRBD1 (6 bases). V was shortened by 7 bases and J by 11 bases, with 17 bases between the two germline ends. This CDR3 contains 12 residues. This CDR3 reads CASTGKGVGAFF. The CDR3 bases are TGTGCCAGCACTGGAAAGGGGGTAGGCGCTTTCTTT.

This clonotype was counted at least ten times. This chain's CDR3 is CASSFAGISTDTQYF. In DNA, the CDR3 is TGTGCCAGCAGCTTTGCGGGGATTAGCACAGATACGCAGTATTTT. The chain carries TRBV7-9 and TRBJ2-3; a weak D match, TRBD2 (6 bases). The germline V and J ends were trimmed by 3 bases and 0 bases, with 10 bases remaining between them. The CDR3 extends over 15 amino acids. Germline CDR1 reads SEHNR; CDR2 reads FQNEAQ (reference sequence).

Many counts were recorded for this clonotype. The chain uses TRBV4-3 and TRBJ2-7; 7 bases map to TRBD2. V lost 0 bases, J lost 1 base, and 3 bases stayed unmatched. The CDR3 runs to 15 residues. Germline CDR1 is LGHNA and CDR2 is YSLEER. The CDR3 DNA reads as TGCGCCAGCAGCCAAGAGCTAGCGGTATCCTACGAGCAGTACTTC. It yields the protein CASSQELAVSYEQYF.

As to this clonotype: A read error may account for a junction end that differs from germline. The rearrangement joins TRBV20-1 to TRBJ1-2; D might be TRBD1 (6 bases). The CDR3 loop spans 12 amino acids. The V gene's germline CDR1 is DFQATT and CDR2 SNEGSKA (reference sequence). As DNA, the CDR3 is TGCAATGCTAGGACAGCTAACTATGGCTACACCTTC. Residues: CNARTANYGYTF.

The chain has TRBV2 and TRBJ1-2, with D possibly TRBD1 on 5 matching bases. The CDR3 has 13 amino acids. With 3 bases removed from V and 4 bases from J, the gap between germline ends came to 9 bases. Germline-derived CDR1 and CDR2 are SNHLY and FYNNEI. The CDR3 reads CASSDAQVYGYTF. The CDR3 nucleotides are TGTGCCAGCAGTGACGCACAGGTCTATGGCTACACCTTC. The whole variable domain, filled in from reference TRBV2 and TRBJ1-2, reads EPEVTQTPSHQVTQMGQEVILRCVPISNHLYFYWYRQILGQKVEFLVSFYNNEISEKSEIFDDQFSVERPDGSNFTLKIRSTKLEDSAMYFCASSDAQVYGYTFGSGTRLTVV.

The V and J genes are TRBV7-1 and TRBJ2-7; 7 nucleotides align to TRBD1. TRBV7-1 is marked as an open reading frame, function uncertain. CDR3 length: 14 amino acids. V lost 3 bases and J lost 3; bases outside the gene matches: 5. The CDR3 reads CASSSNRGLYEQYF. CDR3 in DNA: TGTGCCAGCAGCTCGAACAGGGGTCTCTACGAGCAGTACTTC.

The sample holds many counts of this clonotype. This chain joins TRBV16 and TRBJ1-1; TRBD1 agrees at 9 bases. Germline V gene sequence: CDR1 KGHSY, CDR2 FQNENV. The CDR3 totals 16 residues. The ends lost 4 bases at V and 0 bases at J; junction bases unmatched: 6. The CDR3 DNA sequence: TGTGCCAGCAGCCCCCCCGGGACAGGGATGAACACTGAAGCTTTCTTT. Its translation: CASSPPGTGMNTEAFF.

The chain has TRBV2 and TRBJ1-1; no firm D call. The CDR3 covers 14 residues. Trimming took 1 base from V and 1 from J, leaving 7 bases between them. Germline V gene sequence: CDR1 SNHLY, CDR2 FYNNEI. The CDR3 spells CASSEGIGNTEAFF. For the CDR3, the DNA is TGTGCCAGCAGTGAAGGAATAGGGAACACTGAAGCTTTCTTT.

The chain uses TRBV20-1 and TRBJ1-5; 7 positions agree with TRBD1. The V and J ends lost 5 bases and 4 bases, in that order; junction bases with no gene match: 8. Germline V CDR1 and CDR2: DFQATT, SNEGSKA (reference sequence). This CDR3 is built from 14 residues. As DNA, the CDR3 is TGCAGTGCTTGGCCGGGGACAGCGAATCAGCCCCAGCATTTT. Its translation is CSAWPGTANQPQHF.

For this clonotype: The CDR3 end shows no conserved phenylalanine or tryptophan, and so a read error is likely. CDR3 nucleotides: TGTGCCAGCAGCCTGACAAGGGACACTGAAGCTTTCCTT. It is translated as CASSLTRDTEAFL. The chain links TRBV7-9 to TRBJ1-1; D ambiguous. The length of the CDR3 is 13 residues. The V end lost 5 bases, the J end lost 3 bases, and 10 bases lay between the germline ends. Per germline, CDR1 SEHNR and CDR2 FQNEAQ (reference sequence).

J is TRBJ2-7 and V is TRBV6-1; 11 bases line up with TRBD1. V was clipped by 6 bases and J by 3 bases; unmatched bases: 10. The V gene's germline CDR1 is MNHNS and CDR2 SASEGT. The CDR3 is 16 residues long. CDR3 nucleotides: TGTGCCAGCAGCGTAGTAGGGACAGGGGGGCTCTACGAGCAGTACTTC. This gives the protein CASSVVGTGGLYEQYF.

This sequence joins TRBV10-3 and TRBJ2-7; TRBD1 matches at 10 bases. The CDR3 runs to 14 residues. CDR1 is ENHRY, CDR2 SYGVKD, per germline. The V and J ends lost 6 bases and 6 bases, in that order; junction bases with no gene match: 8. The CDR3 DNA sequence: TGTGCCATCAGGGGGACAGGGGCGCCCGGCGAGCAGTACTTC. Translating it yields CAIRGTGAPGEQYF.

The sample holds one count of this clonotype. The V and J genes are TRBV20-1 and TRBJ2-2; no clear D gene. Germline V gene sequence: CDR1 DFQATT, CDR2 SNEGSKA (reference sequence). Between the trimmed V and J ends, which lost 1 base and 0 bases, there was a span of 9 bases. The CDR3 contains 15 residues. The CDR3 nucleotides read TGCAGTGCTAGAGCTGGTCAGGCGAACACCGGGGAGCTGTTTTTT. Amino acid sequence: CSARAGQANTGELFF.

This clonotype was detected a few times. The gene calls are TRBV29-1 and TRBJ1-1; D is perhaps TRBD1 (5 bases). This CDR3 spans 14 amino acids. CDR1 and CDR2 (germline): SQVTM, ANQGSEA. Trimming removed 8 bases from V and 1 base from J, with 17 bases in between. The CDR3 sequence is CSLVAGPQNTEAFF. The CDR3 bases are TGCAGCTTGGTGGCAGGGCCTCAGAACACTGAAGCTTTCTTT.

This chain uses TRBV4-2 with TRBJ2-7; TRBD1 agrees at 8 bases. The CDR3 loop spans 13 amino acids. Germline V gene sequence: CDR1 LGHNA, CDR2 YNFKEQ. Trimming cost V 6 bases and J 5 bases; bases outside gene matches: 6. The DNA of the CDR3 is TGTGCCAGCAGGGCAGGGGGCGAGGACGAGCAGTACTTC. This translates into CASRAGGEDEQYF.

The chain employs TRBV15 and TRBJ1-5, with D unresolved. V lost 3 bases and J lost 6, with 12 bases in between. CDR3 length: 14 residues. Germline assignment: CDR1 LNHNV and CDR2 YYDKDF (reference sequence). CDR3 in amino acids: CATSSQDGGQPQHF. As DNA, the CDR3 is TGTGCCACCAGCAGCCAAGACGGAGGTCAGCCCCAGCATTTT. Complete variable domain (other parts from reference TRBV15 and TRBJ1-5): DAMVIQNPRYQVTQFGKPVTLSCSQTLNHNVMYWYQQKSSQAPKLLFHYYDKDFNNEADTPDNFQSRRPNTSFCFLDIRSPGLGDTAMYLCATSSQDGGQPQHFGDGTRLSIL.

Turning to this clonotype: Since no conserved phenylalanine or tryptophan closes the CDR3, a read error is the likely cause. The rearrangement uses TRBV25-1 and TRBJ2-7; a possible D gene is TRBD2 (5 bases). This CDR3 has 13 residues. CDR1 is MGHDK and CDR2 is SYGVNS in the germline V gene. CDR3 coding DNA: TGTGGCAGCAGTCCTCCCACTAGCTACGAGCAGTACTCC. Translation: CGSSPPTSYEQYS.

This clonotype has at least ten counts. This rearrangement joins TRBV5-1 to TRBJ2-3, with a weak D call TRBD2 (6 bases). CDR1 is SGHRS, CDR2 YFSETQ, per germline. V gave up 2 bases and J gave up 0 bases, with 10 bases separating them. This CDR3 is built from 15 residues. DNA of the CDR3: TGCGCCAGCAGCTTTGCCGGGACTAGCACAGATACGCAGTATTTT. Protein product: CASSFAGTSTDTQYF.